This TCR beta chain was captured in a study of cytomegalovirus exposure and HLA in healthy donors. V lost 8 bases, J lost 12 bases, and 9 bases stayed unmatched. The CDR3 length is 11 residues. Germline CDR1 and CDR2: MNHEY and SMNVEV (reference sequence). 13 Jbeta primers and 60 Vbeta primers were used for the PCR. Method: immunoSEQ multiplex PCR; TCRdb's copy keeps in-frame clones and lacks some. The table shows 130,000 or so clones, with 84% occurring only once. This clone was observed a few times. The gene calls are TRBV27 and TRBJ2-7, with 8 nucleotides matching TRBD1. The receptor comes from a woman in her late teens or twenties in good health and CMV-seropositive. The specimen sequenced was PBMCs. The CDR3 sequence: CASLLTGGLYF. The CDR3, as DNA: TGTGCCAGCCTTTTAACAGGGGGTCTGTACTTC.